Below are 7 T cell receptor beta chains sequenced from a single sample in a study of T cell repertoires in cytomegalovirus infection. TCRdb independently ran MiXCR on the reads; one entry per CDR3 protein. Of some 500,000 distinct CDR3 sequences in the sample, more than 30% were seen once. Which antigens these TCRs recognize remains unknown. The material sequenced was cultured PBMCs, taken from culture after CMV antigen stimulation. The receptors shown here come from a human donor in good health (CMV status not recorded). Some clones in this sample may be carry-over from other donors' samples.

Concerning this clonotype: It is unclear where the CDR3 begins or ends on the DNA, so no DNA is shown, and the CDR3 is as TCRdb lists it. V is TRBV7-9 and J is TRBJ1-6; no check of the table's D call, TRBD1, against the DNA was made. The CDR3 region is 14 residues in length, termini included. Per germline, CDR1 SEHNR and CDR2 FQNEAQ (reference sequence). The CDR3 spells CASSTSRDNSPLHF.

This chain joins TRBV7-9 and TRBJ2-7; 9 nucleotides match TRBD1. CDR3 length: 17 amino acids. J lost 2 bases, V lost 0 bases, and 8 bases had no gene match. Looked up from germline, CDR1 is SEHNR and CDR2 is FQNEAQ (reference sequence). Written as DNA, the CDR3 is TGTGCCAGCAGCTTAGCAGTTGGGACAGGGAGTACCTACGAGCAGTACTTC. It yields the protein CASSLAVGTGSTYEQYF.

The V call is TRBV6-1, the J call TRBJ1-4; TRBD1 matches 7 bases. The V gene end was trimmed by 6 bases and the J gene end by 6 bases; junction bases not matched to a gene: 10. This CDR3 comprises 15 residues. The germline CDR1 and CDR2 sequences are MNHNS and SASEGT. CDR3: CASRRRQGWDEKLFF. CDR3 DNA: TGTGCCAGCAGACGAAGACAGGGATGGGATGAAAAACTGTTTTTT.

This clonotype was seen at least ten times. The rearrangement joins TRBV7-2 to TRBJ2-5; 11 bases map to TRBD2. The CDR3 length is 17 residues. V trimming: 2 bases; J trimming: 1 base; junction bases outside the gene matches: 6. Germline V gives CDR1 SGHTA, CDR2 FQGNSA. The CDR3 protein is CASSLFGTSGIQETQYF. The CDR3 DNA reads as TGTGCCAGCAGCTTATTCGGGACTAGCGGTATCCAAGAGACCCAGTACTTC.

This clonotype appeared a few times. The genes are TRBV19 and TRBJ2-3; maybe TRBD2 (6 bases). This CDR3 has 15 residues. In germline, CDR1 is LNHDA, CDR2 SQIVND (reference sequence). Trimming removed 3 bases from V and 6 bases from J, with 16 bases in between. The CDR3 coding sequence is TGTGCCAGTAGTATCGACAGACTGGCGGGGGATACGCAGTATTTT. It is translated as CASSIDRLAGDTQYF.

The genes are TRBV10-3 and TRBJ1-1, with 7 bases aligning to TRBD1. With 4 bases clipped from V and 11 bases from J, the junction kept 7 bases outside the gene matches. The CDR3 is made up of 12 amino acids. Germline CDR1 ENHRY, CDR2 SYGVKD. CDR3 DNA: TGTGCCATCAGTGGCGACAGGGTACGGGCTTTCTTT. This gives the protein CAISGDRVRAFF.

This sequence joins TRBV24-1 and TRBJ2-1, with 8 positions matching TRBD1. The CDR3 runs 18 residues. Germline V gene sequence: CDR1 KGHDR, CDR2 SFDVKD. With 3 bases clipped from V and 2 bases from J, the junction kept 11 bases outside the gene matches. CDR3 amino acids: CATSDPAGTGGTYNEQFF. In nucleotides, the CDR3 is TGTGCCACCAGTGATCCTGCAGGGACAGGCGGTACCTACAATGAGCAGTTCTTC.